This T cell receptor beta chain was recorded in a study of blood T cell repertoires in COVID-19. Study summary: The United States, Italy and Spain supplied acute and convalescent COVID-19 samples. Nucleic acid was either cDNA or gDNA, and it came from T cells, B-cell-depleted T cells, or PBMCs.

The CDR3 length is 14 residues. V lost 7 bases, J lost 7 bases, and 8 bases stayed unmatched. Germline assignment: CDR1 KGHDR and CDR2 SFDVKD. In the original processing: Reference gene primers were amplified, and this amplification served to estimate nucleated cell counts. Only in-frame clones appear in the TCRdb table, and some are missing; sequencing was by immunoSEQ multiplex PCR. V and J calls and clone size are given by that table; D and trimming were obtained from the DNA. The data hold approximately 190,000 clones, with about four fifths observed a single time. The TCR comes from a woman in her forties with acute or convalescent COVID-19. Sample: peripheral blood. This chain uses TRBV24-1 with TRBJ1-1; TRBD1 agrees at 10 bases. CDR3 sequence (DNA): TGTGCCACCAGCCCGGGACAGGGGAATCGTGAAGCTTTCTTT. Its translation is CATSPGQGNREAFF.